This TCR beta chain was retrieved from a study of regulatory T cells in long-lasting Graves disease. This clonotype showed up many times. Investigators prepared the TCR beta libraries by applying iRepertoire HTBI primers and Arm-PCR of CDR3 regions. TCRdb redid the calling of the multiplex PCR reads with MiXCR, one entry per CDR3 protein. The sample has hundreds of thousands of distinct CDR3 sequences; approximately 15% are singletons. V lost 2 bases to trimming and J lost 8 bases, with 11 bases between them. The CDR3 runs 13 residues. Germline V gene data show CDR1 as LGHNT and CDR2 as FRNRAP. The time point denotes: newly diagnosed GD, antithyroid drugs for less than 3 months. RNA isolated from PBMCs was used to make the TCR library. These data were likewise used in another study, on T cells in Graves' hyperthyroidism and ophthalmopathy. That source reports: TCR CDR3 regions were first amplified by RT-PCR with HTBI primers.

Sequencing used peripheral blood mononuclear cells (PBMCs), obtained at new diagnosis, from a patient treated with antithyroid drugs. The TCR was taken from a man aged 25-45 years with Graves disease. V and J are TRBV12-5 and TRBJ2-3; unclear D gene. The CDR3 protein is CASGLFPASTQYF. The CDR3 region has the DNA TGTGCTAGTGGTTTGTTCCCGGCATCTACGCAGTATTTT.